One sample yielded the 30 T cell receptor beta chains listed below, sequenced in a study of OX40 agonist ivuxolimab in advanced cancers. Profiling relied on immunoSEQ multiplex PCR, and the TCRdb table lists in-frame clones only, not all of them. The data hold tens of thousands of clones, with roughly four fifths observed a single time. The input for sequencing was CD4+ or CD8+ T cells sorted from blood, taken in a trial of the OX40 agonist ivuxolimab. The receptor set was obtained from an adult with an advanced solid tumor such as melanoma, head and neck, liver or kidney cancer.

The rearrangement uses TRBV7-8 and TRBJ2-1, with 8 nucleotides matching TRBD1. The CDR3 is 15 amino acids. The V and J ends lost 4 bases and 3 bases, in that order; junction bases with no gene match: 5. The germline gives CDR1 SGHVS, CDR2 FQNEAQ. The CDR3 nucleotides read TGTGCCAGCAGCTCAGGGGGCGCTTTCTACAATGAGCAGTTCTTC. It specifies CASSSGGAFYNEQFF. Full variable domain (rest looked up from reference TRBV7-8 and TRBJ2-1): GAGVSQSPRYKVAKRGQDVALRCDPISGHVSLFWYQQALGQGPEFLTYFQNEAQLDKSGLPSDRFFAERPEGSVSTLKIQRTQQEDSAVYLCASSSGGAFYNEQFFGPGTRLTVL.

This clone appeared a single time. The chain uses TRBV28 and TRBJ1-5; D possibly corresponds to TRBD1 (6 bases). Per the germline V gene, CDR1 is MDHEN and CDR2 is SYDVKM. The CDR3 consists of 13 residues. Trimming shortened V by 6 bases and J by 3 bases, and 9 bases separated the two germline ends. The CDR3 here is CASSDRYNQPQHF. The CDR3 DNA follows: TGTGCCAGCAGCGACAGGTACAATCAGCCCCAGCATTTT.

This clone was detected once. The chain combines TRBV10-2 with TRBJ2-7; the D gene is possibly TRBD2 (7 bases). The length of the CDR3 is 15 residues. Germline lookup yields CDR1 WSHSY and CDR2 SAAADI. Trimming took 4 bases from V and 5 from J, leaving 18 bases between them. As DNA, the CDR3 is TGCGCCAGCAGTGGAGGGGGAGGGGAATGGGACGAGCAGTACTTC. Protein product: CASSGGGGEWDEQYF.

By proportion, this clone is medium-sized. The chain is built from TRBV7-3 and TRBJ1-5, with D possibly matching TRBD1 (5 bases). CDR1 and CDR2 (germline): SGHTA, FQGTGA. The CDR3 spans 14 residues. V lost 5 bases and J 4 bases, leaving 12 bases between the germline ends. CDR3 in amino acids: CASSPTGGNQPQHF. CDR3 nucleotides: TGTGCCAGCAGCCCCACGGGGGGAAATCAGCCCCAGCATTTT. Full variable domain (remainder filled in from reference TRBV7-3 and TRBJ1-5): GAGVSQTPSNKVTEKGKYVELRCDPISGHTALYWYRQSLGQGPEFLIYFQGTGAADDSGLPNDRFFAVRPEGSVSTLKIQRTERGDSAVYLCASSPTGGNQPQHFGDGTRLSIL.

This clone was observed a handful of times. The chain carries TRBV9 and TRBJ1-1; D remains ambiguous. Germline CDR1 and CDR2: SGDLS and YYNGEE. CDR3 length: 15 amino acids. V lost 0 bases, J lost 4 bases, and 13 bases lay in between. The CDR3 DNA reads TGTGCCAGCAGCGTAGACCCCCGATTTGCCACTGAAGCTTTCTTT. Its protein is CASSVDPRFATEAFF.

The chain carries TRBV5-4 and TRBJ1-1; weak D call: TRBD1 (6 bases). The germline gives CDR1 SGHNT, CDR2 YYREEE (reference sequence). This CDR3 has 15 amino acids. The V gene lost 4 bases and the J gene lost 1 base, with 14 bases spanning the gap. Here the CDR3 reads CASSPIQGANTEAFF. DNA of the CDR3: TGTGCCAGCAGCCCAATACAGGGAGCGAACACTGAAGCTTTCTTT.

The chain carries TRBV7-2 and TRBJ2-2; 13 bases are shared with TRBD2. In germline, CDR1 is SGHTA, CDR2 FQGNSA. The CDR3 covers 17 residues. V trimming: 6 bases; J trimming: 4 bases; junction bases outside the gene matches: 8. The CDR3 region has the DNA TGTGCCAGCAGGTTACTAGCGGGGGGGCCGGGCACCGGGGAGCTGTTTTTT. Protein: CASRLLAGGPGTGELFF.

The rearrangement links TRBV27 to TRBJ1-1, with D unclear. The germline V gene encodes CDR1 MNHEY and CDR2 SMNVEV (reference sequence). The CDR3 consists of 11 residues. V lost 7 bases and J 1 base, leaving 4 bases between the germline ends. The CDR3: CASTPNTEAFF. CDR3 sequence (DNA): TGTGCCAGCACCCCGAACACTGAAGCTTTCTTT.

This clone was seen only a few times. The rearrangement joins TRBV9 to TRBJ1-6; 9 nucleotides line up with TRBD1. The CDR3 length is 15 residues. V lost 2 bases and J lost 9; bases outside the gene matches: 6. The germline CDR1 and CDR2 sequences are SGDLS and YYNGEE. The CDR3 DNA reads TGTGCCAGCAGCGTCCAGGGACAGGGTGGTTCACCCCTCCACTTT. Protein product: CASSVQGQGGSPLHF.

J is TRBJ1-2 and V is TRBV2; TRBD1 is a possible D gene (6 bases). Germline V gives CDR1 SNHLY, CDR2 FYNNEI. Trimming shortened V by 10 bases and J by 5 bases, and 14 bases separated the two germline ends. The CDR3 is 12 amino acids. The CDR3 sequence: CAILQGPYGYTF. The CDR3 DNA is TGTGCCATCCTACAGGGACCTTATGGCTACACCTTC.

V gene TRBV2 combines with J gene TRBJ2-3; D is unresolved. From germline, CDR1 is SNHLY and CDR2 FYNNEI. There are 14 residues in the CDR3. Trimming took off 4 bases at V and 7 bases at J, with 15 bases between the two ends. The DNA for the CDR3 is TGTGCCAGCAGTGTTGAGGCCGGTGCGAATACGCAGTATTTT. As protein: CASSVEAGANTQYF.

J is TRBJ2-7 and V is TRBV7-8; a weak D match, TRBD1 (6 bases). Germline V gene lookup returns CDR1 SGHVS and CDR2 FQNEAQ. The CDR3 contains 14 residues. V lost 5 bases and J 3 bases, leaving 14 bases between the germline ends. The CDR3 bases are TGTGCCAGCAGCCCCCTTGGACAGAACTACGAGCAGTACTTC. This sequence encodes CASSPLGQNYEQYF.

The CDR3 is CAPAGTVPYSNQPQHF. In DNA, the CDR3 is TGTGCCCCTGCCGGGACAGTTCCTTATAGCAATCAGCCCCAGCATTTT. This chain joins TRBV6-7 and TRBJ1-5; 7 positions match TRBD1. TRBV6-7 is treated as an ORF (open reading frame) with a function not yet certain. After removal of 11 bases from V and 0 bases from J, the junction contained 13 bases not matched to a gene. This CDR3 comprises 16 residues.

CDR3 nucleotides: TGTGCCAGCAGCTTAGTGGTTAGCGGGGGGTACAATACGCAGTATTTT. Its translation is CASSLVVSGGYNTQYF. The genes are TRBV7-2 and TRBJ2-3; TRBD2 aligns across 10 bases. V dropped 1 base and J dropped 7; count of bases not matched to a gene: 8. This CDR3 contains 16 residues. Per germline, CDR1 SGHTA and CDR2 FQGNSA.

The gene calls are TRBV4-1 and TRBJ2-7; tentatively, D is TRBD2 (6 bases). Germline values: CDR1 MGHRA, CDR2 YSYEKL. The V end was cut by 0 bases, the J end by 3 bases, with 15 bases between. The CDR3 has 16 amino acids. The CDR3 spells CASSQDLETAGYEQYF. In DNA form, the CDR3 reads TGCGCCAGCAGCCAAGATCTGGAGACAGCGGGCTACGAGCAGTACTTC.

This clone counts as medium-sized. J is TRBJ1-6 and V is TRBV30; D is ambiguous. This CDR3 spans 13 amino acids. Germline V lookup: CDR1 GTSNPN, CDR2 SVGIG (reference sequence). Deletions cut 4 bases from V and 8 bases from J, with 12 bases between. CDR3 in amino acids: CAWTGLSDSPLHF. CDR3 in DNA: TGTGCCTGGACAGGTCTTAGCGATTCACCCCTCCACTTT.

Note on this clone: An end of the junction does not agree with germline; a read error may underlie this. CDR3 region: CASSYSTGDLKPHF. CDR3 sequence (DNA): TGTGCCAGCAGTTACTCAACCGGGGACCTCAAGCCCCACTTC. The rearrangement joins TRBV6-5 to TRBJ1-2, with a tentative D call TRBD1 (5 bases). This CDR3 has 14 residues. Germline V CDR1 and CDR2: MNHEY, SVGAGI.

V usage is TRBV5-1 and J usage is TRBJ2-2; 7 bases are a match to TRBD2. Germline CDR1 SGHRS, CDR2 YFSETQ. The CDR3 is made up of 17 amino acids. J gave up 0 bases and V 5 bases, and 10 bases lay outside the gene matches. The DNA of the CDR3 is TGCGCCAGCAGTTCCCTCAGGACTAGTGCGAACACCGGGGAGCTGTTTTTT. It codes for CASSSLRTSANTGELFF.

The J gene is TRBJ2-1, the V gene TRBV19; perhaps TRBD2 as D (7 bases). The CDR3 is 15 amino acids. V lost 1 base and J lost 5, with 12 bases in between. Germline assignment: CDR1 LNHDA and CDR2 SQIVND (reference sequence). In DNA form, the CDR3 reads TGTGCCAGTAGTATAGGAGGGGGGGCCCACAATGAGCAGTTCTTC. Translation: CASSIGGGAHNEQFF.

The rearrangement links TRBV7-2 to TRBJ2-7, with 7 bases identical to TRBD2. Germline trimming cut 6 bases from V and 0 bases from J; bases unmatched to any gene: 8. The germline CDR1 and CDR2 sequences are SGHTA and FQGNSA. This CDR3 spans 15 amino acids. This CDR3 reads CASRLGIAGSYEQYF. CDR3 DNA: TGTGCCAGCAGATTGGGGATAGCGGGCTCCTACGAGCAGTACTTC.

This clone was seen a single time. This chain links TRBV7-9 with TRBJ2-2; D may be TRBD2 (5 bases). Trimming took off 3 bases at V and 7 bases at J, with 15 bases between the two ends. Germline V gives CDR1 SEHNR, CDR2 FQNEAQ (reference sequence). CDR3 length: 15 amino acids. The CDR3 protein is CASSFSASGGGELFF. DNA for the CDR3: TGTGCCAGCAGCTTCTCAGCCTCAGGAGGCGGGGAGCTGTTTTTT.

CDR3 residues: CASSPMQGGNYGYTF. The CDR3 DNA follows: TGTGCCAGCTCACCAATGCAGGGTGGTAACTATGGCTACACCTTC. The chain is built from TRBV18 and TRBJ1-2; a weak D match, TRBD1 (5 bases). V lost 2 bases, J lost 1 base, and 11 bases lay in between. This CDR3 comprises 15 residues. CDR1 KGHSH and CDR2 LQKENI come from the germline V gene.

The chain recombines TRBV5-4 with TRBJ1-3, with 10 bases lining up with TRBD1. The CDR3 loop spans 15 amino acids. Per germline, CDR1 SGHNT and CDR2 YYREEE (reference sequence). With V trimmed by 4 bases and J by 1 base, 2 bases remained unmatched. This CDR3 reads CASSAGQGSGNTIYF. CDR3 DNA sequence: TGTGCCAGCAGCGCGGGACAGGGGTCTGGAAACACCATATATTTT.

This chain links TRBV6-1 with TRBJ1-1; tentatively, D is TRBD1 (5 bases). The CDR3 is made up of 14 amino acids. The germline V gene encodes CDR1 MNHNS and CDR2 SASEGT. Trimming stripped 8 bases from V and 4 bases from J, with 17 bases between. The CDR3 nucleotides are TGTGCCAGCGGAAAGATCAGGGTTGGCACTGAAGCTTTCTTT. It translates to CASGKIRVGTEAFF.

The chain carries TRBV27 and TRBJ1-4, with D unclear. This CDR3 region has 14 residues. Trimming stripped 3 bases from V and 1 base from J, with 6 bases between. In germline, CDR1 is MNHEY, CDR2 SMNVEV (reference sequence). The CDR3 spells CASSFSGTNEKLFF. CDR3 DNA: TGTGCCAGCAGTTTTTCGGGAACTAATGAAAAACTGTTTTTT.

The chain recombines TRBV29-1 with TRBJ2-5; possibly TRBD2 for D (7 bases). Per the germline V gene, CDR1 is SQVTM and CDR2 is ANQGSEA. The V end was cut by 7 bases, the J end by 5 bases, with 17 bases between. The length of the CDR3 is 13 residues. CDR3 sequence (DNA): TGCAGCGCCGCCCGGGGGGCGAGGGAGACCCAGTACTTC. This encodes CSAARGARETQYF.

This chain links TRBV19 with TRBJ1-1; 9 nucleotides match TRBD1. This CDR3 is 15 amino acids long. The V segment lost 5 bases and the J segment 1 base; nucleotides outside the gene matches: 5. Germline CDR1 and CDR2: LNHDA and SQIVND (reference sequence). The CDR3 DNA is TGTGCCAGTAGTCCTCAACAGGGGGCGAACACTGAAGCTTTCTTT. Protein: CASSPQQGANTEAFF. The whole variable domain, remainder taken from reference TRBV19 and TRBJ1-1, is DGGITQSPKYLFRKEGQNVTLSCEQNLNHDAMYWYRQDPGQGLRLIYYSQIVNDFQKGDIAEGYSVSREKKESFPLTVTSAQKNPTAFYLCASSPQQGANTEAFFGQGTRLTVV.

The chain carries TRBV18 and TRBJ2-2; weak D call: TRBD1 (6 bases). The CDR3 runs to 14 residues. Trimming cost V 0 bases and J 6 bases, with 8 bases left between them. Germline values: CDR1 KGHSH, CDR2 LQKENI. In DNA form, the CDR3 reads TGTGCCAGCTCACCACCGCACAGGGCCGGGGAGCTGTTTTTT. It specifies CASSPPHRAGELFF.

The rearrangement joins TRBV5-1 to TRBJ1-1; no reliable D call. V lost 0 bases and J 3 bases, leaving 9 bases between the germline ends. The CDR3 runs 14 residues. Germline V gene sequence: CDR1 SGHRS, CDR2 YFSETQ. The CDR3 bases are TGCGCCAGCAGCTTGGGCATTAGGTACACTGAAGCTTTCTTT. Translation: CASSLGIRYTEAFF.

This chain uses TRBV19 with TRBJ1-4; TRBD1 aligns across 9 bases. Germline V gene data show CDR1 as LNHDA and CDR2 as SQIVND (reference sequence). V shed 3 bases, J shed 3 bases, and the junction held 8 bases outside the gene matches. The CDR3 covers 17 residues. CDR3 in amino acids: CASSILGTGTANEKLFF. The CDR3 region has the DNA TGTGCCAGTAGTATTCTAGGGACAGGGACTGCTAATGAAAAACTGTTTTTT.